Below, 7 T cell receptor beta chains from the same sample are listed, as sequenced in a study of cytomegalovirus exposure and HLA in healthy donors. Profiling relied on immunoSEQ multiplex PCR, and the TCRdb table lists in-frame clones only, not all of them. The data show 95,000 to 150,000 clones, around 86% seen once. Sequencing input: PBMCs. All receptors derive from a young woman in good health and CMV-seronegative.

This chain links TRBV6-1 with TRBJ1-2; 7 positions agree with TRBD1. Germline V gene data show CDR1 as MNHNS and CDR2 as SASEGT. The V and J ends lost 8 bases and 5 bases, in that order; junction bases with no gene match: 8. The CDR3 runs 13 residues. CDR3 DNA sequence: TGTGCCAGCCAAGAGTCCAGGGGGTATGGCTACACCTTC. The encoded protein is CASQESRGYGYTF.

The chain has TRBV29-1 and TRBJ2-5, with D possibly being TRBD2 (5 bases). V was clipped by 6 bases and J by 5 bases, with 10 bases between them. The CDR3 runs to 11 residues. Germline V gene data show CDR1 as SQVTM and CDR2 as ANQGSEA. CDR3 sequence (DNA): TGCAGCGTCTCTACGGGGGAGACCCAGTACTTC. This gives the protein CSVSTGETQYF.

In its sample, this clone was seen a few times. The chain combines TRBV4-1 with TRBJ2-7; 9 bases map to TRBD2. Germline assignment: CDR1 MGHRA and CDR2 YSYEKL. This CDR3 region has 15 residues. The V segment lost 1 base and the J segment 2 bases; nucleotides outside the gene matches: 3. In DNA form, the CDR3 reads TGCGCCAGCAGCCAAGTAGCGGGAGTGGCCTACGAGCAGTACTTC. It specifies CASSQVAGVAYEQYF.

The chain has TRBV13 and TRBJ2-7; TRBD1 might be the D (6 bases). The CDR3 has 15 amino acids. Germline loops: CDR1 PRHDT, CDR2 FYEKMQ (reference sequence). V was trimmed by 5 bases and J by 4 bases, leaving 18 bases between them. DNA of the CDR3: TGTGCCAGCAGCCCCAAAGGTCAGGGGATATACGAGCAGTACTTC. Translated, it gives CASSPKGQGIYEQYF.

The chain links TRBV25-1 to TRBJ1-1; no reliable D call. Germline CDR1 MGHDK, CDR2 SYGVNS. V was trimmed by 3 bases and J by 0 bases, leaving 8 bases between them. The CDR3 extends over 14 amino acids. Here the CDR3 DNA reads TGTGCCAGCAGTGACTACTCGGTGAACACTGAAGCTTTCTTT. It translates to CASSDYSVNTEAFF.

This sequence joins TRBV5-1 and TRBJ1-2, with 8 bases fitting TRBD1. J was trimmed by 5 bases and V by 4 bases; bases with no gene match: 16. Germline CDR1 and CDR2: SGHRS and YFSETQ. This CDR3 spans 17 amino acids. In nucleotides, the CDR3 is TGCGCCAGCAGCCGTGCAGTAGGACAGGGACGAACGTATGGCTACACCTTC. Translated, it gives CASSRAVGQGRTYGYTF. Full variable domain (remainder filled in from reference TRBV5-1 and TRBJ1-2): KAGVTQTPRYLIKTRGQQVTLSCSPISGHRSVSWYQQTPGQGLQFLFEYFSETQRNKGNFPGRFSGRQFSNSRSEMNVSTLELGDSALYLCASSRAVGQGRTYGYTFGSGTRLTVV.

The chain employs TRBV2 and TRBJ2-1; 8 bases are shared with TRBD1. Germline lookup yields CDR1 SNHLY and CDR2 FYNNEI. V trimming: 5 bases; J trimming: 2 bases; junction bases outside the gene matches: 5. The CDR3 is made up of 15 amino acids. The CDR3 DNA reads TGTGCCAGCAGTTCGCAGGGGGCTGCCTACAATGAGCAGTTCTTC. Its protein is CASSSQGAAYNEQFF.